One and the same sample provided the 10 T cell receptor beta chains below, sequenced in a study of cytomegalovirus exposure and HLA in healthy donors. The PCR had 60 Vbeta and 13 Jbeta primers. Only in-frame clones appear in the TCRdb table, and some are missing; sequencing was by immunoSEQ multiplex PCR. The sample contains about 120,000 clones, more than 60% of which appear only once. The sequencing sample was made of PBMCs. These receptors were obtained from a man aged 35-49 years in good health and CMV-seropositive.

This chain links TRBV7-3 with TRBJ2-3; D is undetermined. Trimming took 3 bases from V and 0 from J, leaving 10 bases between them. This CDR3 region has 15 residues. The germline CDR1 and CDR2 sequences are SGHTA and FQGTGA. The DNA for the CDR3 is TGTGCCAGCAGCTTCGGTCCCGGGAGCACAGATACGCAGTATTTT. It encodes CASSFGPGSTDTQYF.

CDR3: CASVQGATTNTGELFF. The CDR3 nucleotides read TGTGCTAGTGTTCAGGGGGCCACTACGAACACCGGGGAGCTGTTTTTT. The chain combines TRBV12-5 with TRBJ2-2; 8 nucleotides agree with TRBD1. V was clipped by 7 bases and J by 0 bases; unmatched bases: 7. The CDR3 runs to 16 residues. CDR1 LGHNT and CDR2 FRNRAP come from the germline V gene.

This rearrangement joins TRBV5-1 to TRBJ2-1; D remains unclear. CDR3 length equals 14 residues. Trimming left V 5 bases short and J 8 bases short, with 17 bases between. CDR1 is SGHRS, CDR2 YFSETQ, per germline. The CDR3 nucleotides read TGCGCCAGCAGTTACGCTCTAGGTTCCGATGAGCAGTTCTTC. Its translation is CASSYALGSDEQFF.

The J gene is TRBJ2-2, the V gene TRBV7-3; unclear D gene. Germline V gene data show CDR1 as SGHTA and CDR2 as FQGTGA. The germline V and J ends were trimmed by 5 bases and 2 bases, with 3 bases remaining between them. This CDR3 spans 12 amino acids. The CDR3 DNA follows: TGTGCCAGCAGCACAAACACCGGGGAGCTGTTTTTT. Residues: CASSTNTGELFF.

The gene calls are TRBV7-9 and TRBJ1-1, with D unclear. The CDR3 runs to 15 residues. Trimming stripped 1 base from V and 0 bases from J, with 9 bases between. Germline V gene sequence: CDR1 SEHNR, CDR2 FQNEAQ (reference sequence). The CDR3 loop reads CASSLGGHLNTEAFF. CDR3 nucleotide sequence: TGTGCCAGCAGCTTAGGAGGCCACCTGAACACTGAAGCTTTCTTT.

The chain links TRBV12-1 to TRBJ2-1; the table's D call, TRBD1, has no DNA check behind it. TRBV12-1 is flagged as a pseudogene. This CDR3 is built from 16 residues. CDR3 sequence (DNA): TGTGCCAGCAGCTCCCGAAGACATAACTCCTACAATGAGCAGTTCTTC. Its protein is CASSSRRHNSYNEQFF.

This chain uses TRBV4-1 with TRBJ1-5; TRBD1 is a possible D gene (6 bases). V gave up 8 bases and J gave up 12 bases, with 20 bases separating them. This CDR3 has 13 amino acids. Germline loops: CDR1 MGHRA, CDR2 YSYEKL. CDR3 nucleotides: TGCGCCAGCTCGACCATTCTGGGGGCCAGCCAGCATTTT. Its translation is CASSTILGASQHF.

The chain couples TRBV6-6 to TRBJ2-1; 8 bases line up with TRBD2. The germline CDR1 and CDR2 sequences are MNHNY and SVGAGI (reference sequence). The CDR3 totals 15 residues. The ends lost 5 bases at V and 4 bases at J; junction bases unmatched: 7. The CDR3 DNA reads TGTGCCAGCAGTAGCGGGAGCGCCGGGTACAATGAGCAGTTCTTC. As protein: CASSSGSAGYNEQFF.

The rearrangement links TRBV5-4 to TRBJ2-5; D gene unclear. In germline, CDR1 is SGHNT, CDR2 YYREEE (reference sequence). CDR3 length: 11 amino acids. Trimming removed 2 bases from V and 3 bases from J, with 2 bases in between. CDR3 DNA: TGTGCCAGCAGCTTCGAAGAGACCCAGTACTTC. It yields the protein CASSFEETQYF.

In its sample, this clone was seen a few times. The chain is built from TRBV7-2 and TRBJ2-5; 15 nucleotides align to TRBD2. The germline V gene has CDR1 SGHTA and CDR2 FQGNSA. Losses at the gene ends were 5 bases for V and 13 bases for J; bases not matched to a gene: 8. There are 14 residues in the CDR3. The DNA for the CDR3 is TGTGCCAGCAGCCCTGGGACTAGCGGGGGGCCTGGGTACTTC. This codes for CASSPGTSGGPGYF.